These 22 T cell receptor beta chains came from one sample sequenced in a study of response to subunit inactivated influenza vaccine. One entry per CDR3 protein results from TCRdb running MiXCR on the RT-PCR reads. This table holds about 570,000 distinct CDR3 sequences, approximately 12% found once. The sample here was PBMCs from blood, taken on the day of vaccination. The source is a man aged 45-60 years who received an inactivated influenza vaccine.

CDR3 sequence (DNA): TGTGCCAGCAGGACCGGACTAGCGGGCAAATACAATGAGCAGTTCTTC. It encodes CASRTGLAGKYNEQFF. This chain joins TRBV7-8 and TRBJ2-1; the match to TRBD2 covers 11 bases. J was trimmed by 4 bases and V by 6 bases; bases with no gene match: 8. The CDR3 has 16 amino acids. Germline CDR1 SGHVS, CDR2 FQNEAQ. The full variable domain, its missing parts supplied by reference TRBV7-8 and TRBJ2-1, is GAGVSQSPRYKVAKRGQDVALRCDPISGHVSLFWYQQALGQGPEFLTYFQNEAQLDKSGLPSDRFFAERPEGSVSTLKIQRTQQEDSAVYLCASRTGLAGKYNEQFFGPGTRLTVL.

This chain uses TRBV7-8 with TRBJ2-1; tentatively, D is TRBD2 (5 bases). V lost 5 bases and J lost 3, with 11 bases in between. The CDR3 is made up of 14 amino acids. CDR1 and CDR2 from the germline V gene are SGHVS and FQNEAQ. CDR3 sequence (DNA): TGTGCCAGCAGCCCTAGCCCCCTCTACAATGAGCAGTTCTTC. Translating gives CASSPSPLYNEQFF.

This chain uses TRBV20-1 with TRBJ2-1; 10 bases are a match to TRBD1. With V trimmed by 1 base and J by 6 bases, 6 bases remained unmatched. CDR3 length: 15 residues. Germline V gives CDR1 DFQATT, CDR2 SNEGSKA (reference sequence). The CDR3 DNA reads as TGCAGTGCTAGAGTAGGGACAGGGGTCAGCAATGAGCAGTTCTTC. Translated, it gives CSARVGTGVSNEQFF.

This clonotype was counted a few times. The rearrangement joins TRBV18 to TRBJ2-7; 7 bases align to TRBD2. J was trimmed by 7 bases and V by 0 bases; bases with no gene match: 3. This CDR3 region has 13 residues. CDR1 and CDR2 (germline): KGHSH, LQKENI. The CDR3 nucleotides read TGTGCCAGCTCACCACCGGGAGGGCGTGAGCAGTACTTC. Residues: CASSPPGGREQYF.

There are a few counts of this clonotype. The rearrangement uses TRBV10-3 and TRBJ1-5; tentative D call: TRBD1 (6 bases). Germline CDR1 and CDR2: ENHRY and SYGVKD. The CDR3 is 16 residues long. The V gene lost 3 bases and the J gene lost 7 bases, with 19 bases spanning the gap. CDR3 sequence: CAISDTSRTDLQPQHF. In DNA, the CDR3 is TGTGCCATCAGTGATACATCTCGGACAGATCTCCAGCCCCAGCATTTT.

The V and J genes are TRBV27 and TRBJ2-5; no clear D. This CDR3 spans 12 amino acids. In germline, CDR1 is MNHEY, CDR2 SMNVEV (reference sequence). The V gene lost 5 bases and the J gene lost 9 bases, with 13 bases spanning the gap. The CDR3 protein is CASSAGGVAQYF. As DNA, the CDR3 is TGTGCCAGCAGTGCCGGTGGGGTGGCCCAGTACTTC.

This clonotype was detected a few times. The chain combines TRBV6-5 with TRBJ2-7, with unresolved D. The germline gives CDR1 MNHEY, CDR2 SVGAGI. The CDR3 consists of 14 residues. The V end lost 3 bases, the J end lost 2 bases, and 11 bases lay between the germline ends. The CDR3 sequence is CASSYKYGTYEQYF. Written as DNA, the CDR3 is TGTGCCAGCAGTTATAAATATGGAACCTACGAGCAGTACTTC.

The chain uses TRBV5-1 and TRBJ2-5; 8 bases are a match to TRBD1. This CDR3 spans 15 amino acids. The ends lost 4 bases at V and 5 bases at J; junction bases unmatched: 10. Germline V gene data show CDR1 as SGHRS and CDR2 as YFSETQ. Here the CDR3 reads CASSQQGAWGETQYF. The CDR3 DNA reads as TGCGCCAGCAGCCAGCAGGGGGCTTGGGGGGAGACCCAGTACTTC.

This clonotype showed up just a few times. The gene calls are TRBV5-1 and TRBJ2-7, with D possibly being TRBD1 (6 bases). In germline, CDR1 is SGHRS, CDR2 YFSETQ. V was trimmed by 1 base and J by 2 bases, leaving 19 bases between them. This CDR3 contains 17 residues. The CDR3 region has the DNA TGCGCCAGCAGCTTGAACCCCTTACCCAAGGGGGCCTACGAGCAGTACTTC. It specifies CASSLNPLPKGAYEQYF. The entire variable domain, with the rest obtained from reference TRBV5-1 and TRBJ2-7, is as follows: KAGVTQTPRYLIKTRGQQVTLSCSPISGHRSVSWYQQTPGQGLQFLFEYFSETQRNKGNFPGRFSGRQFSNSRSEMNVSTLELGDSALYLCASSLNPLPKGAYEQYFGPGTRLTVT.

This clonotype has more than one count but fewer than ten. V and J are TRBV28 and TRBJ2-1; D may be TRBD1 or TRBD2 (5 bases each). CDR1 is MDHEN and CDR2 is SYDVKM in the germline V gene. The V and J ends lost 4 bases and 6 bases respectively, with 19 bases between them. This CDR3 spans 16 amino acids. This CDR3 reads CASSSTRGWGPNEQFF. In DNA, the CDR3 is TGTGCCAGCAGTTCCACGAGGGGTTGGGGCCCCAATGAGCAGTTCTTC.

This chain joins TRBV10-3 and TRBJ2-7; the D call may be TRBD1 or TRBD2 (6 bases each). The CDR3 extends over 11 amino acids. CDR1 and CDR2 (germline): ENHRY, SYGVKD. Trimming removed 6 bases at V and 7 bases at J, with 10 bases between. This chain's CDR3 is CAIRGGQEQYF. Here the CDR3 DNA reads TGTGCCATCAGGGGGGGCCAGGAGCAGTACTTC.

This clonotype appeared a few times. The CDR3 coding sequence is TGTGCCAGCAGACTAGCGGGGGAGATCACAGATACGCAGTATTTT. It is translated as CASRLAGEITDTQYF. V gene TRBV7-6 combines with J gene TRBJ2-3; the match to TRBD2 covers 11 bases. Germline V lookup: CDR1 SGHVS, CDR2 FNYEAQ. V gave up 6 bases and J gave up 2 bases; unmatched junction bases: 4. This CDR3 is built from 15 residues.

The chain has TRBV20-1 and TRBJ2-7; 10 bases are a match to TRBD2. V trimming: 4 bases; J trimming: 5 bases; junction bases outside the gene matches: 5. Germline V gives CDR1 DFQATT, CDR2 SNEGSKA (reference sequence). This CDR3 contains 13 residues. As DNA, the CDR3 is TGCAGTGCTACCCTAGCGGGAGTTAACGAGCAGTACTTC. It is translated as CSATLAGVNEQYF.

The rearrangement uses TRBV20-1 and TRBJ2-1; TRBD2 matches at 8 bases. V lost 0 bases and J lost 0; bases outside the gene matches: 7. The germline gives CDR1 DFQATT, CDR2 SNEGSKA (reference sequence). This CDR3 region has 17 residues. The DNA of the CDR3 is TGCAGTGCTAGAGATTACTTAAGCGGGAGCTCCTACAATGAGCAGTTCTTC. It translates to CSARDYLSGSSYNEQFF.

This clonotype has a handful of counts. The chain links TRBV20-1 to TRBJ2-2, with TRBD2 matching 9 bases. From germline, CDR1 is DFQATT and CDR2 SNEGSKA (reference sequence). Trimming removed 4 bases from V and 8 bases from J; junction bases left unmatched: 11. This CDR3 contains 15 residues. CDR3 coding DNA: TGCAGTGCTACGCTGGGACTAGCCCGACGAGGGGAGCTGTTTTTT. Its translation: CSATLGLARRGELFF.

This clonotype has a handful of counts. The chain carries TRBV7-8 and TRBJ2-3, with 10 bases fitting TRBD2. The CDR3 totals 16 residues. V lost 4 bases, J lost 2 bases, and 6 bases stayed unmatched. The germline V gene has CDR1 SGHVS and CDR2 FQNEAQ. The chain's CDR3 is CASSSVAGGFTDTQYF. In DNA form, the CDR3 reads TGTGCCAGCAGCTCTGTAGCGGGGGGATTCACAGATACGCAGTATTTT.

This clonotype was recorded a few times. The chain joins TRBV6-1 to TRBJ2-7; D remains unclear. The V gene lost 8 bases and the J gene lost 0 bases, with 11 bases spanning the gap. The CDR3 is made up of 13 amino acids. The germline CDR1 and CDR2 sequences are MNHNS and SASEGT. The DNA for the CDR3 is TGTGCCAGCGAGGATGTACTCTCCTACGAGCAGTACTTC. It codes for CASEDVLSYEQYF.

The chain carries TRBV13 and TRBJ2-5; D might be TRBD1 (5 bases). V dropped 5 bases and J dropped 0 bases, with 16 bases sitting between them. The CDR3 has 16 residues. Germline V CDR1 and CDR2: PRHDT, FYEKMQ (reference sequence). CDR3 DNA sequence: TGTGCCAGCAGCCTTCGACAGCCCCGGTACCAAGAGACCCAGTACTTC. It yields the protein CASSLRQPRYQETQYF. The variable domain in full, with the rest retrieved from reference TRBV13 and TRBJ2-5, is AAGVIQSPRHLIKEKRETATLKCYPIPRHDTVYWYQQGPGQDPQFLISFYEKMQSDKGSIPDRFSAQQFSDYHSELNMSSLELGDSALYFCASSLRQPRYQETQYFGPGTRLLVL.

This clonotype was counted a few times. The chain uses TRBV18 and TRBJ1-5; D remains ambiguous. Trimming shortened V by 3 bases and J by 5 bases, and 8 bases separated the two germline ends. The length of the CDR3 is 13 residues. CDR1 KGHSH and CDR2 LQKENI come from the germline V gene. CDR3 loop: CASSPDADQPQHF. For the CDR3, the DNA is TGTGCCAGCTCACCGGACGCTGATCAGCCCCAGCATTTT.

The CDR3 region has the DNA TGCGCCAGCATAACGGGAGCGGGTTCAACAAACAATGAGCAGTTCTTC. Translated: CASITGAGSTNNEQFF. V is TRBV5-1 and J is TRBJ2-1; TRBD2 might be the D (6 bases). CDR3 length: 16 residues. V lost 6 bases and J 5 bases, leaving 21 bases between the germline ends. Germline-derived CDR1 and CDR2 are SGHRS and YFSETQ.

The chain employs TRBV20-1 and TRBJ2-1, with TRBD2 identical over 7 bases. CDR1 DFQATT and CDR2 SNEGSKA come from the germline V gene (reference sequence). This CDR3 is 14 amino acids long. The junction had 11 bases not matched to a gene; V was cut back by 5 bases and J by 7 bases. CDR3 DNA sequence: TGCAGTGCTTTCGATGCGGGAGAAAGGAATGAGCAGTTCTTC. Translation: CSAFDAGERNEQFF.

The CDR3 sequence is CATSISGRPYNEQFF. Written as DNA, the CDR3 is TGTGCCACCAGCATTAGCGGGAGACCCTACAATGAGCAGTTCTTC. The chain combines TRBV15 with TRBJ2-1; 9 positions agree with TRBD2. Trimming took 4 bases from V and 2 from J; bases not matched to a gene: 3. The CDR3 length is 15 residues. The germline gives CDR1 LNHNV, CDR2 YYDKDF (reference sequence). Full variable domain (missing parts from reference TRBV15 and TRBJ2-1): DAMVIQNPRYQVTQFGKPVTLSCSQTLNHNVMYWYQQKSSQAPKLLFHYYDKDFNNEADTPDNFQSRRPNTSFCFLDIRSPGLGDTAMYLCATSISGRPYNEQFFGPGTRLTVL.